The present T cell receptor beta chain was sequenced within a study of spatial heterogeneity in lung cancer. Study context: Combinations of a unique TCR and a UMI were tallied in raw reads, and on average each appeared more than ten times.

Described time point: sample taken at primary tumor resection. The donor group consisted of over 55 patients who had untreated, early-stage non-small cell lung cancer. Sequencing covered unsorted whole RNA taken from tumor, nontumor lung or frozen PBMC. This clonotype was detected ten times or more. Its antigen is unidentified. V was shortened by 1 base and J by 3 bases, with 17 bases between the two germline ends. Germline assignment: CDR1 SGHRS and CDR2 YFSETQ. The CDR3 contains 16 residues. TCRdb analysed the 5' RACE reads with MiXCR anew, one entry per CDR3 protein. The table includes some 3,500 distinct CDR3 sequences, under 8.5% detected once. General observations from the study: Expanded alpha and beta TCR counts within tumors tracked tumor mutation counts.

This sequence originates from a male donor with early-stage non-small cell lung cancer. The chain carries TRBV5-1 and TRBJ2-7, with D perhaps assigned TRBD1 or TRBD2 (5 bases each). Sequencing was performed on lung tumor tissue, taken at surgery. CDR3 loop: CASSLRGTGYRYEQYF. The DNA of the CDR3 is TGCGCCAGCAGCTTGAGGGGCACGGGGTACCGCTACGAGCAGTACTTC.